What follows are 9 T cell receptor beta chains derived from one specimen sequenced in a study of cytomegalovirus exposure and HLA in healthy donors. The PCR made use of 60 Vbeta and 13 Jbeta primers. Measured with immunoSEQ multiplex PCR; TCRdb has only the in-frame clones, and not every one. This sample has some 150,000 clones; about two thirds occur once, and the top ten carry 2% to 2.5%. The sample comprised PBMCs. The receptors originated from a woman aged 55-75 years in good health and CMV-seropositive.

In its sample, this clone was seen once. The chain employs TRBV10-3 and TRBJ1-2; D remains ambiguous. Germline values: CDR1 ENHRY, CDR2 SYGVKD. The CDR3 is 15 amino acids. Trimming stripped 5 bases from V and 2 bases from J, with 15 bases between. The CDR3 sequence: CAISKETEKNYGYTF. The DNA for the CDR3 is TGTGCCATCAGTAAAGAGACTGAAAAGAACTATGGCTACACCTTC.

This clone was seen only once. The rearrangement uses TRBV10-3 and TRBJ2-7; TRBD2 might be the D (6 bases). CDR3 length: 15 amino acids. Trimming shortened V by 6 bases and J by 0 bases, and 15 bases separated the two germline ends. Per the germline V gene, CDR1 is ENHRY and CDR2 is SYGVKD. DNA of the CDR3: TGTGCCATCAGGGATGGCGGAGGGAGCTCCTACGAGCAGTACTTC. It codes for CAIRDGGGSSYEQYF.

The genes are TRBV28 and TRBJ2-5; TRBD2 aligns across 7 bases. This CDR3 comprises 15 residues. V lost 2 bases to trimming and J lost 4 bases; unmatched junction nucleotides: 7. The V gene's germline CDR1 is MDHEN and CDR2 SYDVKM. The CDR3 region has the DNA TGTGCCAGCAGTTTACCTGCGGGAGTTGGAGAGACCCAGTACTTC. As protein: CASSLPAGVGETQYF.

This clone was observed a handful of times. This chain links TRBV5-4 with TRBJ2-6; TRBD1 matches 7 bases. The germline gives CDR1 SGHNT, CDR2 YYREEE (reference sequence). CDR3 size: 17 residues. J lost 4 bases, V lost 9 bases, and 16 bases had no gene match. The CDR3 loop is CATTRTGVFTGANVLTF. CDR3 sequence (DNA): TGTGCCACCACCAGGACAGGAGTTTTTACCGGGGCCAACGTCCTGACTTTC.

CDR3 nucleotide sequence: TGTGCCAGTCGTGGGTCTAGCGGGGGGGGAGAGACCCAGTACTTC. As protein: CASRGSSGGGETQYF. The rearrangement links TRBV2 to TRBJ2-5, with TRBD2 matching 12 bases. The ends lost 9 bases at V and 4 bases at J; junction bases unmatched: 9. The V gene's germline CDR1 is SNHLY and CDR2 FYNNEI. CDR3 length equals 15 residues.

The chain employs TRBV5-4 and TRBJ2-1; 8 nucleotides agree with TRBD1. The CDR3 runs 13 residues. J gave up 15 bases and V 4 bases, and 12 bases lay outside the gene matches. Germline CDR1 SGHNT, CDR2 YYREEE (reference sequence). The CDR3 sequence is CASSRTGQGIGFF. CDR3 in DNA: TGTGCCAGCAGCAGGACAGGACAGGGCATTGGGTTCTTC. Full variable domain (remainder filled in from reference TRBV5-4 and TRBJ2-1): ETGVTQSPTHLIKTRGQQVTLRCSSQSGHNTVSWYQQALGQGPQFIFQYYREEENGRGNFPPRFSGLQFPNYSSELNVNALELDDSALYLCASSRTGQGIGFFGPGTRLTVL.

The V gene is TRBV28, the J gene TRBJ2-3, with TRBD2 matching 8 bases. The germline V gene has CDR1 MDHEN and CDR2 SYDVKM. The CDR3 is 15 residues long. The V segment lost 4 bases and the J segment 1 base; nucleotides outside the gene matches: 4. CDR3 nucleotide sequence: TGTGCCAGCAGTTCAGCGGGAGCGGGCACAGATACGCAGTATTTT. Translated: CASSSAGAGTDTQYF.

The chain links TRBV12-5 to TRBJ2-7; D is uncertain. Germline loops: CDR1 LGHNT, CDR2 FRNRAP. The V gene lost 5 bases and the J gene lost 6 bases, with 8 bases spanning the gap. The CDR3 extends over 11 amino acids. For the CDR3, the DNA is TGTGCTAGTGGTAGCTCAGGCGAGCAGTACTTC. Translating it yields CASGSSGEQYF.

J is TRBJ1-2 and V is TRBV5-6; 7 positions agree with TRBD1. Losses at the gene ends were 5 bases for V and 5 bases for J; bases not matched to a gene: 9. The length of the CDR3 is 14 residues. The germline CDR1 and CDR2 sequences are SGHDT and YYEEEE. CDR3 region: CASRFRTGTYGYTF. The DNA for the CDR3 is TGTGCCAGCAGATTCAGGACAGGTACATATGGCTACACCTTC.